The 11 T cell receptor beta chains presented below share a single source sample, sequenced in a study of tissue T cells after allogeneic stem cell transplantation. Repertoires were generated with immunoSEQ multiplex PCR, while TCRdb's copy carries only in-frame clones and drops some. This sample has several thousand clones, with roughly a third found just once. Described time point: mouse harvest day 14 after allogeneic transplant. Mouse grafts combined 10^7 T-cell-depleted bone marrow cells with 10^6 splenic CD5+ T cells. Sequencing was done on a sample of skin. Receptors were obtained from a female BALB/c mouse given C57BL/6 T cells with graft-versus-host disease after an allogeneic hematopoietic cell transplant.

Worth noting for this clone: The genes are named according to mouse. CDR3 region: CASSPGTGGSPLYF. Partial CDR3 DNA: TGTGCCAGCAGTCCAGGGACAGGGGGATCGCCCCTCTAC. This chain connects TRBV26 to TRBJ1-6; the match to TRBD1 covers 11 bases. The CDR3 goes on 1 residue after the read ends, and that part is filled in from the germline J gene. TRBJ1-6 is marked as an open reading frame, function uncertain. Germline trimming cut 4 bases from V and 10 bases from J; bases unmatched to any gene: 3. There are 14 residues in the CDR3. CDR1 is KGHPV, CDR2 FQNQEV, per germline (reference sequence).

In regard to this clone: Mouse gene names and germline throughout. The read ends 1 residue before the CDR3 terminus; that terminus is restored from the germline J gene. The chain has TRBV26 and TRBJ1-1; no firm D call. Trimming removed 4 bases from V and 0 bases from J, with 3 bases in between. This CDR3 is built from 12 residues. Germline lookup yields CDR1 KGHPV and CDR2 FQNQEV (reference sequence). The CDR3 reads CASSQANTEVFF. Incomplete CDR3 DNA: TGTGCCAGCAGTCAGGCAAACACAGAAGTCTTC. Variable domain in full (rest from reference TRBV26 and TRBJ1-1): NSKVIQTPRYLVKGQGQKAKMRCIPEKGHPVVFWYQQNKNNEFKFLINFQNQEVLQQIDMTEKRFSAECPSNSPCSLEIQSSEAGDSALYLCASSQANTEVFFGKGTRLTVV.

About this clone: The germline and genes are mouse ones. The missing CDR3 end, 1 residue past where the read stops, is filled in from the germline J gene. The chain couples TRBV26 to TRBJ2-4; no clear D. V was shortened by 7 bases and J by 0 bases, with 8 bases between the two germline ends. CDR3 length: 13 amino acids. In germline, CDR1 is KGHPV, CDR2 FQNQEV (reference sequence). CDR3 bases read: TGTGCCAGCACCCGGGGAAGTCAAAACACCTTGTAC. It codes for CASTRGSQNTLY. From start to end, the CDR3 is CASTRGSQNTLYF.

Turning to this clone: These gene names are mouse names. The sequenced fragment ends 1 residue before the CDR3 boundary, so the rest is inferred from the germline J gene. The rearrangement joins TRBV5 to TRBJ2-5; TRBD1 agrees at 10 bases. V lost 4 bases, J lost 5 bases, and 3 bases stayed unmatched. The length of the CDR3 is 14 residues. Germline V CDR1 and CDR2: LGHNA, YNLKQL (reference sequence). CDR3 bases read: TGTGCCAGCAGCCCGGGACAGGGGAGAGACACCCAGTAC. Amino acids: CASSPGQGRDTQY. The full CDR3 reads CASSPGQGRDTQYF.

A word on this clone: Gene labels here are mouse ones. Coverage ceases 1 residue before the CDR3 finishes, and the germline J gene fills in the end. The J gene is TRBJ2-5, the V gene TRBV16, with 8 bases that match TRBD2. V dropped 6 bases and J dropped 2; count of bases not matched to a gene: 7. CDR1 is SGHSA, CDR2 FRNQAP, per germline. The CDR3 is 15 residues long. CDR3: CASRKLWGVQDTQYF. The covered CDR3 bases are TGTGCAAGCAGGAAACTCTGGGGGGTCCAAGACACCCAGTAC.

Comment on this clone: Any gene name here is a mouse gene name. From the germline J gene comes the end of the CDR3, since the read stops 1 residue before it. J is TRBJ1-1 and V is TRBV15; 10 nucleotides line up with TRBD1. This CDR3 has 14 residues. In germline, CDR1 is SGHND, CDR2 FRSKSL. V lost 6 bases, J lost 3 bases, and 4 bases stayed unmatched. The CDR3: CASRSGTGDTEVFF. The CDR3 DNA, read in part, is TGTGCCAGCAGATCCGGGACAGGGGACACAGAAGTCTTC.

This clone was seen a few times. The listed genes are named as in mouse. The read falls 1 residue short of the CDR3 end, and the missing part is taken from the germline J gene. This rearrangement joins TRBV31 to TRBJ2-2; the match to TRBD2 covers 9 bases. This CDR3 has 16 amino acids. Germline V gene lookup returns CDR1 GKSSPN and CDR2 SITVG. With 0 bases clipped from V and 4 bases from J, the junction kept 6 bases outside the gene matches. The CDR3 loop reads CAWSLTGGRGTGQLYF. The CDR3 DNA, read in part, is TGTGCCTGGAGTCTAACTGGGGGGCGTGGCACCGGGCAGCTCTAC.

Of note for this clone: Mouse gene names apply. The DNA ends 1 residue before the CDR3 does, and the rest of the CDR3 is filled in from the germline J gene. This rearrangement joins TRBV14 to TRBJ2-4; D gene ambiguous. This CDR3 spans 14 amino acids. The germline gives CDR1 SGHDT, CDR2 FRDEAV. Deletions cut 1 base from V and 0 bases from J, with 6 bases between. The CDR3 protein is CASSFATSQNTLYF. CDR3 DNA (partial): TGTGCCAGCAGTTTCGCAACTAGTCAAAACACCTTGTAC.

This clone has more than one count but fewer than ten. Gene names and germline refer to mouse. The observed sequence ends 1 residue before the CDR3 terminus, with the missing tail filled in from the germline J gene. This chain connects TRBV26 to TRBJ1-5, with TRBD1 as a possible D gene (5 bases). Germline CDR1 KGHPV, CDR2 FQNQEV (reference sequence). CDR3 length equals 13 residues. V was cut by 5 bases and J by 5 bases, with 10 bases left in between. The CDR3 region is CASSVRGDQAPLF. The covered CDR3 bases are TGTGCCAGCAGTGTCCGGGGCGACCAGGCTCCGCTT. The variable domain in full, completed from reference TRBV26 and TRBJ1-5, reads NSKVIQTPRYLVKGQGQKAKMRCIPEKGHPVVFWYQQNKNNEFKFLINFQNQEVLQQIDMTEKRFSAECPSNSPCSLEIQSSEAGDSALYLCASSVRGDQAPLFGEGTRLSVL.

This clone was counted only a few times. The gene names given are mouse names. The DNA read from the CDR3 is TGTGCCAGCAGCCACCGGGACTGGGGGGATGAACAGTAC. Translation: CASSHRDWGDEQY. The full CDR3 reads CASSHRDWGDEQYF. The chain links TRBV3 to TRBJ2-7, with TRBD2 identical over 12 bases. The CDR3 is cut off 1 residue early in the read; its end comes from the germline J gene. Germline V lookup: CDR1 SNHLY, CDR2 FYNGKV (reference sequence). This CDR3 region has 14 residues. The V gene end was trimmed by 5 bases and the J gene end by 5 bases; junction bases not matched to a gene: 4.

For this clone: The genes are named according to mouse. The CDR3 goes on 1 residue after the read ends, and that part is filled in from the germline J gene. The chain recombines TRBV23 with TRBJ1-1; the table calls TRBD1, which could not be checked here. Germline lookup yields CDR1 KGHTA and CDR2 FQNQQP. The CDR3 extends over 12 amino acids. Here the CDR3 reads CSSARGNTEVFF. Incomplete CDR3 DNA: TGCTCCAGCGCCAGGGGAAACACAGAAGTCTTC.